The entry below gives a single TCR beta chain sequence along with its context. Germline CDR1 and CDR2: LNHNV and YYDKDF (reference sequence). CDR3 length: 15 amino acids. Trimming cost V 6 bases and J 3 bases, with 12 bases left between them. The table came from immunoSEQ multiplex PCR; TCRdb's copy has only in-frame clones and leaves some out. The sample consists of around 80,000 clones, more than 85% of them appearing once. This entry is derived from a study of blood T cell repertoires in COVID-19. This clonotype was obtained from a man aged 80 or over with active or convalescent COVID-19. The V gene is TRBV15, the J gene TRBJ1-6; no reliable D call. The sequenced material came from peripheral blood. CDR3 sequence (DNA): TGTGCCACCAGGGGCGGGGAGAACTATAATTCACCCCTCCACTTT. Translated, it gives CATRGGENYNSPLHF.